Listed below are T cell receptor beta chains from one sample, sequenced in a study of molecular identifiers for immune sequencing clone quantification. TCRdb re-called the PCR reads through MiXCR, storing one row per CDR3 protein. Among around 470,000 distinct CDR3 sequences listed, about 21% were seen once. The sequenced sample was naive CD8+ T cells from blood, with Jurkat cell RNA spiked in. These receptors were obtained from a human donor in good health. Some libraries in this study had Jurkat cell RNA spiked in. The CDR3 runs from the conserved cysteine through the conserved F or W. The order of the fields is V gene, clone size, D gene, J gene, CDR3 protein, CDR3 DNA. A D gene is named only where the DNA matches it firmly. Where a row states a size, it is once, few, many or the class of an expanded clone; other rows omit it.

TRBV27	many	-	TRBJ2-2	CASSLVKTGELFF	TGTGCCAGCAGTTTGGTCAAAACCGGGGAGCTGTTTTTT
TRBV7-8	few	TRBD1	TRBJ2-1	CASSLYGQGYNEQFF	TGTGCCAGCAGCTTATACGGACAGGGATACAATGAGCAGTTCTTC
TRBV13	many	TRBD1	TRBJ2-4	CASSSSHIRDRGLENNIQYF	TGTGCCAGCAGCTCCTCCCATATACGGGACAGGGGATTGGAAAACAACATTCAGTACTTC
TRBV27	few	-	TRBJ2-7	CASSPRVNAYEQYF	TGTGCCAGCAGTCCCCGGGTGAATGCCTACGAGCAGTACTTC
TRBV5-6	-	TRBD1	TRBJ1-3	CASSSFAASPQGPGFSGNTIYF	TGTGCCAGCAGCTCCTTCGCCGCGTCACCACAGGGGCCGGGGTTCTCTGGAAACACCATATATTTT
TRBV6-2/TRBV6-3	-	TRBD2	TRBJ2-5	CASSYYSGRLETQYF	TGTGCCAGCAGTTACTACAGCGGGAGGCTAGAGACCCAGTACTTC
TRBV2	many	-	TRBJ2-3	CASSEKSTGTKRDTQYF	TGTGCCAGCAGTGAAAAGTCAACCGGGACCAAAAGAGATACGCAGTATTTT
TRBV28	many	-	TRBJ2-1	CASSRDQWENYNEQFF	TGTGCCAGCAGCCGAGACCAATGGGAGAACTACAATGAGCAGTTCTTC
TRBV5-1	many	TRBD1	TRBJ1-5	CASSLGQYQPQHF	TGCGCCAGCAGCCTGGGACAGTATCAGCCCCAGCATTTT
TRBV6-2/TRBV6-3	few	TRBD2	TRBJ2-2	CASSPLAGVNTGELFF	TGTGCCAGCAGCCCACTAGCGGGAGTCAACACCGGGGAGCTGTTTTTT
TRBV27	-	TRBD2	TRBJ2-1	CASSLSLAGSNNEQFF	TGTGCCAGCAGTTTATCTTTAGCGGGGTCTAACAATGAGCAGTTCTTC
TRBV5-6	-	TRBD2	TRBJ2-7	CASSLPEGLENEQYF	TGTGCCAGCAGCTTGCCCGAGGGACTAGAGAACGAGCAGTACTTC
TRBV7-9	many	TRBD2	TRBJ2-7	CASSSRLAPSNEQYF	TGTGCCAGCAGCTCCAGACTAGCCCCCTCTAACGAGCAGTACTTC
TRBV6-2/TRBV6-3	few	TRBD1	TRBJ1-2	CAGRDRAPLGYTF	TGTGCCGGCCGGGACAGGGCGCCTCTTGGCTACACCTTC
TRBV13	many	-	TRBJ1-1	CASTVRQPQAEAFF	TGTGCCAGCACCGTCCGCCAGCCCCAAGCTGAAGCTTTCTTT
TRBV10-3	many	-	TRBJ1-5	CAISESNGAQPQHF	TGTGCCATCAGTGAGTCGAACGGGGCCCAGCCCCAGCATTTT
TRBV10-3	many	-	TRBJ2-6	CAISDPGAMGANVLTF	TGTGCCATCAGTGATCCGGGGGCGATGGGGGCCAACGTCCTGACTTTC
TRBV25-1	few	-	TRBJ2-7	CASSEARTSAKGGEQYF	TGTGCCAGCAGTGAGGCTAGGACATCCGCCAAAGGTGGCGAGCAGTACTTC
TRBV12-3/TRBV12-4	many	-	TRBJ2-3	CASNPNGGTDTQYF	TGTGCCAGCAATCCCAACGGGGGCACAGATACGCAGTATTTT
TRBV24-1	-	-	TRBJ1-2	CATSDHDRYGYTF	TGTGCCACCAGTGATCACGACCGCTATGGCTACACCTTC
TRBV4-1	-	-	TRBJ1-1	CASSQVRAQGGPEAFF	TGCGCCAGCAGCCAAGTTAGAGCCCAGGGAGGGCCTGAAGCTTTCTTT
TRBV7-6	many	-	TRBJ1-2	CATVFEPQLTRDHYTF	TGTGCCACCGTATTCGAACCCCAATTAACTAGGGATCACTACACCTTC
TRBV5-6	few	-	TRBJ2-1	CASSLFRATYNEQFF	TGTGCCAGCAGCTTGTTCAGGGCGACCTACAATGAGCAGTTCTTC
TRBV7-9	-	-	TRBJ2-5	CASSLVSRRLETQYF	TGTGCCAGCAGCTTAGTTTCCAGGAGGCTAGAGACCCAGTACTTC
TRBV2	many	TRBD1	TRBJ2-5	CATAGQGQETQYF	TGTGCCACCGCAGGACAGGGACAAGAGACCCAGTACTTC
TRBV27	few	TRBD2	TRBJ2-3	CASSPLRAGGTDTQYF	TGTGCCAGCAGTCCCCTACGCGCGGGAGGTACAGATACGCAGTATTTT
TRBV27	-	TRBD1	TRBJ2-5	CASSLIGTGAPETQYF	TGTGCCAGCAGTTTAATTGGGACAGGGGCGCCGGAGACCCAGTACTTC
TRBV19	many	-	TRBJ2-1	CASQSPTAQGQFF	TGTGCCAGCCAATCGCCGACCGCTCAGGGGCAGTTCTTC
TRBV7-9	-	-	TRBJ2-7	CVSSTQTGFDYEQYF	TGTGTCAGCAGCACCCAAACCGGGTTTGACTACGAGCAGTACTTC
TRBV5-1	-	-	TRBJ2-3	CASSGGTVTPDTQYF	TGCGCCAGCAGCGGGGGGACGGTAACCCCAGATACGCAGTATTTT
TRBV2	-	TRBD1	TRBJ2-7	CASSEHRGRYEQYF	TGTGCCAGCAGTGAACACAGGGGACGCTACGAGCAGTACTTC
TRBV11-2	-	TRBD1	TRBJ2-1	CASSFYFGQGGYEQFF	TGTGCCAGCAGCTTCTATTTTGGACAGGGGGGATATGAGCAGTTCTTC
TRBV4-3	many	-	TRBJ1-4	CASSQVTTGSEKLFF	TGCGCCAGCAGCCAAGTGACTACAGGGAGTGAAAAACTGTTTTTT
TRBV20-1	many	-	TRBJ2-7	CSAIPRGGHEQYF	TGCAGTGCCATTCCGCGGGGCGGCCACGAGCAGTACTTC
TRBV24-1	many	-	TRBJ2-2	CATEYANTGELFF	TGTGCCACCGAGTACGCGAACACCGGGGAGCTGTTTTTT
TRBV7-9	-	-	TRBJ1-1	CASSLGTPWGIMNTEAFF	TGTGCCAGCAGCTTAGGGACGCCCTGGGGAATAATGAACACTGAAGCTTTCTTT
TRBV6-5	many	TRBD1	TRBJ1-1	CASSWGQLNTEAFF	TGTGCCAGCAGCTGGGGACAGTTGAACACTGAAGCTTTCTTT
TRBV6-5	-	-	TRBJ2-5	CASSAYGSDDETQYF	TGTGCCAGCAGTGCTTACGGCAGCGACGACGAGACCCAGTACTTC
TRBV30	many	-	TRBJ1-5	CAWSVDDNQPQHF	TGTGCCTGGAGTGTTGATGATAATCAGCCCCAGCATTTT
TRBV27	-	TRBD2	TRBJ2-1	CASSPLAGGPSNEQFF	TGTGCCAGCAGTCCCTTAGCGGGAGGGCCCTCCAATGAGCAGTTCTTC